The present entry profiles one T cell receptor beta chain with its context. This sample was taken from a study of blood T cell repertoires in COVID-19. Overall study context: COVID-19 samples collected from the United States, Italy and Spain covered acute and convalescent phases.

Germline V gene data show CDR1 as SGHAT and CDR2 as FQNNGV. CDR3 length: 15 residues. V trimming: 5 bases; J trimming: 2 bases; junction bases outside the gene matches: 5. Assay: immunoSEQ multiplex PCR; the TCRdb copy retains only in-frame clones and omits some. The sample consists of more than 200,000 clones, around 87% of them appearing once. J is TRBJ2-1 and V is TRBV11-2, with TRBD2 matching over 8 bases. This clonotype originated in a woman in her thirties with acute COVID-19. Input material: PBMCs or T cells enriched from blood (not recorded which). The CDR3 bases are TGTGCCAGCAGCCTACTAGCGGCCACCTACAATGAGCAGTTCTTC. Its protein is CASSLLAATYNEQFF.